The entry below gives a single T cell receptor (beta chain) sequence along with its context. The data derive from a study of blood T cell repertoires in COVID-19. Study context: The study drew acute and convalescent COVID-19 samples from the United States, Italy and Spain. The analysed material was cDNA or gDNA that came from T cells, B-cell-depleted T cells, or PBMCs.

Original processing notes: Nucleated cell counts were estimated from reference gene primer amplification. Here immunoSEQ multiplex PCR was the method, and the copy in TCRdb shows in-frame clones only, minus some. D and trimming come from the DNA, and the V and J calls and clone size come from that table. The sample has some 150,000 clones; about 86% are singletons. Germline loops: CDR1 MGHRA, CDR2 YSYEKL. The CDR3 has 19 amino acids. J was trimmed by 4 bases and V by 0 bases; bases with no gene match: 9. The sequence derives from a man between 65 and 79 years old with acute or convalescent COVID-19. The rearrangement uses TRBV4-1 and TRBJ2-3; 14 positions agree with TRBD2. The material sequenced was peripheral blood. In DNA, the CDR3 is TGCGCCAGCAGCCAAGATAGGGGGACTAGCGGGAGAGCCGCAGATACGCAGTATTTT. Amino acid sequence: CASSQDRGTSGRAADTQYF.